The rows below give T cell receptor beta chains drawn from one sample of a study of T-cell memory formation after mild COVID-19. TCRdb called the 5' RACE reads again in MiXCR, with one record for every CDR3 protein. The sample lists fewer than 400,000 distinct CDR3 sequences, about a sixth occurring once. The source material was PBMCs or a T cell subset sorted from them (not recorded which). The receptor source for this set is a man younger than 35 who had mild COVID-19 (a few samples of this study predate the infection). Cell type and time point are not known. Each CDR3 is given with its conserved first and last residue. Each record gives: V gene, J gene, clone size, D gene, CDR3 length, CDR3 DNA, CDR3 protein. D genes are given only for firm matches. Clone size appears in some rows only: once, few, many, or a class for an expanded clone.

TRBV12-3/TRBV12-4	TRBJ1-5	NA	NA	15	TGTGCCAGCCTTGGGGGCCCAACACCTGATCAGCCCCAGCATTTT	CASLGGPTPDQPQHF
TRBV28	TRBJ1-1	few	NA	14	TGTGCCAGCAGGAAAATGATGGGGGGCACTGAAGCTTTCTTT	CASRKMMGGTEAFF
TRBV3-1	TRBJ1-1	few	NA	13	TGTGCCAGCAGCCAAGAAGGTGGAACTGAAGCTTTCTTT	CASSQEGGTEAFF
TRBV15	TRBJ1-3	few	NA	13	TGTGCCACCAGCAAGACGGCTGGAAACACCATATATTTT	CATSKTAGNTIYF
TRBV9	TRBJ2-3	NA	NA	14	TGTGCCAGCAGCGTACGCAGGATCACAGATACGCAGTATTTT	CASSVRRITDTQYF
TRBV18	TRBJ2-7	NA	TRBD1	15	TGTGCCAGCTCACCAGAGACAGGGATCAATTACGAGCAGTACTTC	CASSPETGINYEQYF
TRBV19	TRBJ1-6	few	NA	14	TGTGCCAGTACGGTTAGTTCCACCAATTCACCCCTCCACTTT	CASTVSSTNSPLHF
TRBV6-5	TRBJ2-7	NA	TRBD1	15	TGTGCCAGCAGTTTCACCGGGACAGGGAGCCACGAGCAGTACTTC	CASSFTGTGSHEQYF
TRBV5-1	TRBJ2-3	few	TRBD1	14	TGCGCCAGCAGCCGGGACAGGGTTTCAGATACGCAGTATTTT	CASSRDRVSDTQYF
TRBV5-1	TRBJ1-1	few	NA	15	TGCGCCAGCAGCTTGGGTGCCGGACCGAACACTGAAGCTTTCTTT	CASSLGAGPNTEAFF
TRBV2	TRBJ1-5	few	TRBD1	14	TGTGCCAGCAATTCTGACAGGGGGCTCCAGCCCCAGCATTTT	CASNSDRGLQPQHF
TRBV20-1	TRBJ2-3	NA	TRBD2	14	TGCAGTGCTCCTACTAGCGGGGGAGTAGATACGCAGTATTTT	CSAPTSGGVDTQYF
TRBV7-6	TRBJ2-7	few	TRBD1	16	TGTGCCAGCAGCCCGCCCGGGACAGGAGGAGGATACGAGCAGTACTTC	CASSPPGTGGGYEQYF
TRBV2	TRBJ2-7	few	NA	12	TGTGCCAGCGCTACTGGAACCTACGAGCAGTACTTC	CASATGTYEQYF
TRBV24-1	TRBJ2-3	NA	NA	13	TGTGCCACCAGTGATTTGAACGCAGATACGCAGTATTTT	CATSDLNADTQYF
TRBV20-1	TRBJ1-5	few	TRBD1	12	TGCAGTGCTCCTTCAGGGGGTCAGCCCCAGCATTTT	CSAPSGGQPQHF
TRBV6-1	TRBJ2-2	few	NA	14	NA	CASSSSTAGGELFF
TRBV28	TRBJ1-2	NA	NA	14	TGTGCCAGCAGTTCGCCAAATCCTAACTATGGCTACACCTTC	CASSSPNPNYGYTF
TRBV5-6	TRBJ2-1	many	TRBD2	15	TGTGCCAGCAGCTTGTCCCCGGGGGGGCATAATGAGCAGTTCTTC	CASSLSPGGHNEQFF
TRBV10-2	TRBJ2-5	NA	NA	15	TGCGCCAGCAGTGAGATCGGCAGTGCTTCTCAGACCCAGTACTTC	CASSEIGSASQTQYF
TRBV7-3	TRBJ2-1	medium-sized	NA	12	TGTGCCAGCAGCGCCACCCTGGGCGAGCAGTTCTTC	CASSATLGEQFF
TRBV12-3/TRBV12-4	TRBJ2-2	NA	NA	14	TGTGCCAGCAGCCTGACCGCGCCGGCCGGGGAGCTGTTTTTT	CASSLTAPAGELFF
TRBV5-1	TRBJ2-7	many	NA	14	TGTGCCAGCAGCTTAGGGGGGGCCTCCTACGAGCAGTACTTC	CASSLGGASYEQYF
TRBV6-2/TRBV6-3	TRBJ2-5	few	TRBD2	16	TGTGCCGCCAACCGGGGGGTAGCGGCGTACCAAGAGACCCAGTACTTC	CAANRGVAAYQETQYF
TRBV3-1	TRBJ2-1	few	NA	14	TGTGCGACGGTTCTGTCATGGGCCTACAATGAGCAGTTCTTC	CATVLSWAYNEQFF
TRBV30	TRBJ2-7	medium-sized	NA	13	TGTGCCTGGAGTGTACAGGTCCAGTACGAGCAGTACTTC	CAWSVQVQYEQYF
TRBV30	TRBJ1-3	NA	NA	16	TGTGCCTGGAGTATCCTGCCCGGGACGTCTGGAAACACCATATATTTT	CAWSILPGTSGNTIYF
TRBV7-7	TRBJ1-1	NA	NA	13	TGTGCCAGCAGCTTATTAACAGACACTGAAGCTTTCTTT	CASSLLTDTEAFF
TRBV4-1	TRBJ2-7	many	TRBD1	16	TGCGCCAGCAGCCAATTAACAGGGGGCAGCCCCTACGAGCAGTACTTC	CASSQLTGGSPYEQYF
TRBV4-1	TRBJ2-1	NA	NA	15	TGCGCCAGCAGCATCACAGGAGGACTTTACAATGAGCAGTTCTTC	CASSITGGLYNEQFF
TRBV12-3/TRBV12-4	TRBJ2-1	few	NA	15	TGTGCCAGCAGTGTACAGGGAGGTCTGGACAATGAGCAGTTCTTC	CASSVQGGLDNEQFF
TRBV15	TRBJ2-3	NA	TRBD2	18	TGTGCCACCAGCAGAGCCCGGGAGGGCATACCTGGGGCAGATACGCAGTATTTT	CATSRAREGIPGADTQYF
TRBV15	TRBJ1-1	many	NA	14	TGTGCCACCAGTAAGAGGTCCGCGGGCACTGAAGCTTTCTTT	CATSKRSAGTEAFF
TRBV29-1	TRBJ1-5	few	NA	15	TGCAGCGTCAGACCCGGGACTTATAGCAATCAGCCCCAGCATTTT	CSVRPGTYSNQPQHF
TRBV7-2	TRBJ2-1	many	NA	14	TGTGCCAGCAGCTTAGGGGTAGGACACAATGAGCAGTTCTTC	CASSLGVGHNEQFF
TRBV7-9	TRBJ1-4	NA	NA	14	TGTGCCAGCAGCCGGAGCGAAGGGGTTGAAAAACTGTTTTTT	CASSRSEGVEKLFF
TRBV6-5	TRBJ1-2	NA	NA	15	TGTGCCAGCAGTCTCCGGCAGAATTTTAACTATGGCTACACCTTC	CASSLRQNFNYGYTF
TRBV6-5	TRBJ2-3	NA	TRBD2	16	TGTGCCAGCAGTTACTCTCTAGCGGACCTCGTTGGTACGCAGTATTTT	CASSYSLADLVGTQYF
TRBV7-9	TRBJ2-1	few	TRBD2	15	TGTGCCAGCAGCTTAACGTTAGCGGGATACAATGAGCAGTTCTTC	CASSLTLAGYNEQFF
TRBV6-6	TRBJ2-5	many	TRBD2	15	TGTGCCAGCAGTTACGGACTAGCGGGGGTGGAGACCCAGTACTTC	CASSYGLAGVETQYF
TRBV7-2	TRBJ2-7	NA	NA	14	TGTGCCAGCAGCTTAGGGGGGGGCTTTTGGGAGCAGTACTTC	CASSLGGGFWEQYF
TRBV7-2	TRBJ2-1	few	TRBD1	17	TGTGCCAGCAGCCCACGGAAGGTGGGACAGGGCTACAATGAGCAGTTCTTC	CASSPRKVGQGYNEQFF